The T cell receptor beta chain described here comes from a study of T cell repertoires in cytomegalovirus infection. Study in general: CMV epitopes, recently identified HLA-C-restricted and well-studied HLA-B-restricted, were used. Through public TCR beta signatures, both CMV infection and matching HLA type were indicated.

Many counts were recorded for this clonotype. Its antigen is not known. The study's findings and limits: In two of eight donors, the top clonotype was HLA-C-restricted CMV-specific. Summed frequency of shared TCR beta families picked out CMV carriers who also had the relevant HLA.

A single record per CDR3 protein comes from TCRdb applying MiXCR to the reads. The sample lists tens of thousands of distinct CDR3 sequences; under 30% were seen once. The V and J ends lost 8 bases and 6 bases, in that order; junction bases with no gene match: 10. Germline V gene data show CDR1 as GTSNPN and CDR2 as SVGIG (reference sequence). CDR3 length equals 13 residues. The receptor's source is a human donor in good health (CMV status not recorded). Some clones in this sample may be carry-over from other donors' samples. The rearrangement uses TRBV30 and TRBJ2-3, with TRBD2 identical over 8 bases. The specimen was CD8+ T cells from cultured PBMCs, collected from culture after CMV antigen stimulation. The CDR3 DNA reads TGTGCCGGTCTAGCGGGCCAAAGCGATACGCAGTATTTT. It yields the protein CAGLAGQSDTQYF.